Listed here is a single T cell receptor (beta chain). The record originates from a study of cytomegalovirus exposure and HLA in healthy donors. Sequenced by immunoSEQ multiplex PCR; TCRdb stores in-frame clones only, minus some. The sample contains under 300,000 clones, almost 90% of which appear only once. The CDR3 is made up of 12 amino acids. Germline V gives CDR1 SQVTM, CDR2 ANQGSEA. The V end lost 4 bases, the J end lost 4 bases, and 10 bases lay between the germline ends. The sequence derives from a woman aged 18-29 years in good health and CMV-seronegative. V is TRBV29-1 and J is TRBJ1-1; perhaps TRBD1 as D (6 bases). Sequenced input: PBMCs. CDR3 in amino acids: CSVGGGPTEAFF. CDR3 nucleotide sequence: TGCAGCGTTGGCGGGGGCCCCACTGAAGCTTTCTTT.